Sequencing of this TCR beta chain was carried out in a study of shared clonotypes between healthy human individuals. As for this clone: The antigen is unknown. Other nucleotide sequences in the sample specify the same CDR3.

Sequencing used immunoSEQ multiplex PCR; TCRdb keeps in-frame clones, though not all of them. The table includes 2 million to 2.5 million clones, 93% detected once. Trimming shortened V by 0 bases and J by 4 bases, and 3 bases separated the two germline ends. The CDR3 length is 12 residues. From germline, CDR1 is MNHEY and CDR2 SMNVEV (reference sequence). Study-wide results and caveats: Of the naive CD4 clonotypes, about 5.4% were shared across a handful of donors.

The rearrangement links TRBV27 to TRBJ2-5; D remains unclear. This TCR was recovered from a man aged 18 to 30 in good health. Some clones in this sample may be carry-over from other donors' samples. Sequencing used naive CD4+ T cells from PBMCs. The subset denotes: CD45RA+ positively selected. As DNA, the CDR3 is TGTGCCAGCAGTTTATCGGGAGAGACCCAGTACTTC. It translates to CASSLSGETQYF.